Shown below are 20 T cell receptor beta chains from a single sample sequenced in a study of early T cells in non-severe SARS-CoV-2 infection. A single record per CDR3 protein comes from TCRdb applying MiXCR to the 5' RACE reads. Among 75,000 or so distinct CDR3 sequences listed, 12% were seen once. Specimen: whole blood. These TCRs come from an adult who was a healthcare worker with PCR-confirmed SARS-CoV-2 infection or an uninfected control (not recorded which).

This clonotype was found many times. V usage is TRBV6-5 and J usage is TRBJ1-6, with D hard to call. The CDR3 contains 14 residues. V dropped 6 bases and J dropped 8 bases, with 14 bases sitting between them. Germline assignment: CDR1 MNHEY and CDR2 SVGAGI. For the CDR3, the DNA is TGTGCCAGCAGGCCCTCCTGGTCCGATTCACCCCTCCACTTT. Residues: CASRPSWSDSPLHF.

This clonotype came up a few times. The chain couples TRBV5-5 to TRBJ2-2; D gene uncertain. V lost 4 bases, J lost 4 bases, and 11 bases lay in between. CDR1 SGHKS and CDR2 YYEKEE come from the germline V gene (reference sequence). The CDR3 length is 14 residues. CDR3 in DNA: TGTGCCAGCAGCGTACAGTTTGCCACCGGGGAGCTGTTTTTT. This sequence encodes CASSVQFATGELFF.

The genes are TRBV7-9 and TRBJ2-3; D gene unclear. Germline V lookup: CDR1 SEHNR, CDR2 FQNEAQ (reference sequence). There are 14 residues in the CDR3. The V end lost 5 bases, the J end lost 0 bases, and 9 bases lay between the germline ends. The CDR3 protein is CASSPSDSTDTQYF. Written as DNA, the CDR3 is TGTGCCAGCAGCCCCTCGGACAGCACAGATACGCAGTATTTT. Combining the CDR3 with reference TRBV7-9 and TRBJ2-3 gives the whole variable domain DTGVSQNPRHKITKRGQNVTFRCDPISEHNRLYWYRQTLGQGPEFLTYFQNEAQLEKSRLLSDRFSAERPKGSFSTLEIQRTEQGDSAMYLCASSPSDSTDTQYFGPGTRLTVL.

This clonotype appeared many times. The chain combines TRBV29-1 with TRBJ1-1; no clear D. The ends were cut back, 4 bases at V and 0 bases at J, with 3 bases in the middle. The CDR3 extends over 11 amino acids. Germline CDR1 reads SQVTM; CDR2 reads ANQGSEA. The CDR3 sequence: CSVAVNTEAFF. The CDR3 coding sequence is TGCAGCGTTGCAGTGAACACTGAAGCTTTCTTT. Using reference TRBV29-1 and TRBJ1-1 for the parts outside the CDR3, the full variable domain is SAVISQKPSRDICQRGTSLTIQCQVDSQVTMMFWYRQQPGQSLTLIATANQGSEATYESGFVIDKFPISRPNLTFSTLTVSNMSPEDSSIYLCSVAVNTEAFFGQGTRLTVV.

This clonotype has a count of ten or more. This chain links TRBV20-1 with TRBJ2-2, with TRBD1 identical over 8 bases. The germline V gene encodes CDR1 DFQATT and CDR2 SNEGSKA (reference sequence). The CDR3 contains 13 residues. After removal of 4 bases from V and 4 bases from J, the junction contained 2 bases not matched to a gene. The CDR3, as DNA: TGCAGTGCTATCGACAGGGGCACCGGGGAGCTGTTTTTT. It translates to CSAIDRGTGELFF.

The chain recombines TRBV5-1 with TRBJ1-2, with D perhaps TRBD1 (6 bases). This CDR3 contains 15 residues. The V end lost 4 bases, the J end lost 2 bases, and 15 bases lay between the germline ends. Germline CDR1 reads SGHRS; CDR2 reads YFSETQ. The CDR3 protein is CASSTLAGTNYGYTF. The CDR3 coding sequence is TGCGCCAGCAGCACTCTGGCCGGGACAAACTATGGCTACACCTTC.

This clonotype came up many times. The chain is built from TRBV28 and TRBJ1-2, with D unresolved. Germline V gene sequence: CDR1 MDHEN, CDR2 SYDVKM. The CDR3 has 14 residues. Trimming removed 1 base from V and 3 bases from J, with 9 bases in between. The CDR3, as DNA: TGTGCCAGCAGTTTATCCCCTGGATACTATGGCTACACCTTC. It translates to CASSLSPGYYGYTF.

V is TRBV5-1 and J is TRBJ2-2, with D perhaps matching TRBD1 (5 bases). Germline CDR1 is SGHRS and CDR2 is YFSETQ. This CDR3 contains 14 residues. The V end lost 4 bases, the J end lost 4 bases, and 11 bases lay between the germline ends. The chain's CDR3 is CASSPLDITGELFF. CDR3 DNA sequence: TGCGCCAGCAGCCCGTTGGACATCACCGGGGAGCTGTTTTTT.

The sample holds a few counts of this clonotype. The V gene is TRBV20-1, the J gene TRBJ2-1, with 10 nucleotides matching TRBD2. V gave up 3 bases and J gave up 0 bases; unmatched junction bases: 11. CDR3 length equals 18 residues. CDR1 is DFQATT and CDR2 is SNEGSKA in the germline V gene (reference sequence). The CDR3 protein is CSASSESSGSFSYNEQFF. As DNA, the CDR3 is TGCAGTGCTAGTTCCGAGTCTAGCGGGAGTTTCTCCTACAATGAGCAGTTCTTC.

J is TRBJ2-3 and V is TRBV9, with 8 bases matching TRBD2. The CDR3 sequence is 16 residues long. Germline CDR1 reads SGDLS; CDR2 reads YYNGEE. J was trimmed by 3 bases and V by 0 bases; bases with no gene match: 6. This CDR3 reads CASSVVAGISTDTQYF. CDR3 in DNA: TGTGCCAGCAGCGTAGTAGCGGGAATCTCGACAGATACGCAGTATTTT.

In its sample, this clonotype was seen many times. CDR3 sequence: CSATSPGQGNTIYF. Here the CDR3 DNA reads TGCAGTGCCACTTCCCCGGGACAGGGAAACACCATATATTTT. The V call is TRBV20-1, the J call TRBJ1-3; 7 positions agree with TRBD1. The CDR3 has 14 residues. The junction had 9 bases not matched to a gene; V was cut back by 6 bases and J by 4 bases. CDR1 and CDR2 (germline): DFQATT, SNEGSKA (reference sequence).

This clonotype was seen many times. The chain has TRBV7-2 and TRBJ2-1, with TRBD2 identical over 13 bases. CDR3 length: 20 amino acids. V lost 2 bases, J lost 1 base, and 11 bases stayed unmatched. Germline V gene lookup returns CDR1 SGHTA and CDR2 FQGNSA. The CDR3 sequence is CASSLLPRTSGRVSYNEQFF. The CDR3, as DNA: TGTGCCAGCAGCTTATTACCCCGGACTAGCGGGAGAGTATCCTACAATGAGCAGTTCTTC.

This clonotype showed up many times. The chain links TRBV29-1 to TRBJ2-2, with D tentatively TRBD2 (6 bases). Germline V gives CDR1 SQVTM, CDR2 ANQGSEA. The V and J ends lost 7 bases and 6 bases respectively, with 18 bases between them. This CDR3 has 14 residues. The CDR3 loop is CSALSLRGPGELFF. Written as DNA, the CDR3 is TGCAGCGCCCTGAGTCTGCGGGGCCCCGGGGAGCTGTTTTTT.

Ten or more counts support this clonotype. The chain couples TRBV5-1 to TRBJ2-4; weak D call: TRBD2 (5 bases). The CDR3 runs to 16 residues. Germline CDR1 is SGHRS and CDR2 is YFSETQ. V was clipped by 0 bases and J by 6 bases, with 16 bases between them. This CDR3 is CASSLASPAVPNIQYF. In nucleotides, the CDR3 is TGCGCCAGCAGCTTGGCCTCCCCAGCGGTCCCAAACATTCAGTACTTC.

This clonotype has just a few counts. The chain combines TRBV29-1 with TRBJ1-1, with D unclear. Germline CDR1 SQVTM, CDR2 ANQGSEA. V lost 3 bases and J 1 base, leaving 6 bases between the germline ends. This CDR3 contains 12 residues. Here the CDR3 reads CSVEGRNTEAFF. The CDR3 nucleotides are TGCAGCGTTGAGGGCAGGAACACTGAAGCTTTCTTT.

The V call is TRBV10-3, the J call TRBJ2-3; D not resolved. Between the trimmed V and J ends, which lost 8 bases and 2 bases, there was a span of 8 bases. In germline, CDR1 is ENHRY, CDR2 SYGVKD. This CDR3 is 12 amino acids long. CDR3 sequence reads: CAIGTFTDTQYF. The CDR3 DNA reads TGTGCCATCGGTACATTCACAGATACGCAGTATTTT.

This clonotype was observed at least ten times. The V gene is TRBV20-1, the J gene TRBJ1-6; D gene ambiguous. The CDR3 runs 16 residues. The V end lost 0 bases, the J end lost 6 bases, and 15 bases lay between the germline ends. Germline V gene data show CDR1 as DFQATT and CDR2 as SNEGSKA (reference sequence). The DNA of the CDR3 is TGCAGTGCTAGAGATCGAGAGGCCGGCCTTAATTCACCCCTCCACTTT. It encodes CSARDREAGLNSPLHF.

This clonotype was detected only a few times. The chain links TRBV9 to TRBJ2-1; 8 nucleotides match TRBD2. Germline assignment: CDR1 SGDLS and CDR2 YYNGEE. The CDR3 totals 14 residues. V shed 0 bases and J 5 bases; nucleotides not matched to a gene: 1. In DNA form, the CDR3 reads TGTGCCAGCAGCGTAGCGGGGGGGAACAATGAGCAGTTCTTC. This sequence encodes CASSVAGGNNEQFF.

The chain recombines TRBV24-1 with TRBJ2-5, with 7 bases that match TRBD1. Germline V gene data show CDR1 as KGHDR and CDR2 as SFDVKD. The J segment lost 5 bases and the V segment lost 2 bases, leaving 7 bases of the junction unmatched. The CDR3 is 15 residues long. Written as DNA, the CDR3 is TGTGCCACCAGTGATTCAGGGGGTACGGGGGAGACCCAGTACTTC. Encoded protein: CATSDSGGTGETQYF.

The CDR3 coding sequence is TGCGCCAGCAGCTTGGAGGGGGGTTCCCTGGGCACAGATACGCAGTATTTT. This sequence encodes CASSLEGGSLGTDTQYF. This chain joins TRBV5-1 and TRBJ2-3; TRBD1 or TRBD2 may be the D gene (6 bases each). This CDR3 region has 17 residues. V was trimmed by 0 bases and J by 1 base, leaving 15 bases between them. The germline CDR1 and CDR2 sequences are SGHRS and YFSETQ.